Below are 10 T cell receptor beta chains sequenced from a single sample in a study of CD8 T cells in ankylosing spondylitis. MiXCR was run by TCRdb on the 5' RACE reads, yielding one entry per CDR3 protein. The sample includes more than 200,000 distinct CDR3 sequences, more than 20% of them seen just once. The sequencing sample was made of blood, either unsorted or a sorted T cell fraction (not recorded which). The receptors originated from a male donor with ankylosing spondylitis or in good health (not recorded which).

The chain links TRBV19 to TRBJ2-3; D gene ambiguous. The germline V gene has CDR1 LNHDA and CDR2 SQIVND (reference sequence). Trimming cost V 6 bases and J 0 bases, with 10 bases left between them. The CDR3 covers 14 residues. CDR3 DNA: TGTGCCAGTAGCCCAGGTTCCAGCACAGATACGCAGTATTTT. Translated, it gives CASSPGSSTDTQYF. The whole variable domain, remainder taken from reference TRBV19 and TRBJ2-3, is DGGITQSPKYLFRKEGQNVTLSCEQNLNHDAMYWYRQDPGQGLRLIYYSQIVNDFQKGDIAEGYSVSREKKESFPLTVTSAQKNPTAFYLCASSPGSSTDTQYFGPGTRLTVL.

This clonotype was seen many times. The J gene is TRBJ2-3, the V gene TRBV5-4; no clear D. Germline V gene data show CDR1 as SGHNT and CDR2 as YYREEE (reference sequence). The CDR3 length is 16 residues. V dropped 4 bases and J dropped 4 bases, with 19 bases sitting between them. CDR3 coding DNA: TGTGCCAGCAGCCCCCGCGCGGAACTATACTCAGATACGCAGTATTTT. It specifies CASSPRAELYSDTQYF. The full variable domain, with the rest looked up from reference TRBV5-4 and TRBJ2-3, is ETGVTQSPTHLIKTRGQQVTLRCSSQSGHNTVSWYQQALGQGPQFIFQYYREEENGRGNFPPRFSGLQFPNYSSELNVNALELDDSALYLCASSPRAELYSDTQYFGPGTRLTVL.

The chain has TRBV20-1 and TRBJ1-1; a weak D match, TRBD1 (5 bases). CDR1 and CDR2 (germline): DFQATT, SNEGSKA (reference sequence). CDR3 length: 14 amino acids. Between the trimmed V and J ends, which lost 0 bases and 4 bases, there was a span of 12 bases. CDR3 amino acids: CSARDGGYSTEAFF. The CDR3 nucleotides are TGCAGTGCTAGAGATGGGGGATACAGCACTGAAGCTTTCTTT.

This clonotype was found a few times. V is TRBV18 and J is TRBJ1-1; D remains ambiguous. This CDR3 has 15 amino acids. With 4 bases removed from V and 2 bases from J, the gap between germline ends came to 14 bases. Germline CDR1 and CDR2: KGHSH and LQKENI. CDR3 protein: CASSLTRDFNTEAFF. The CDR3 coding sequence is TGTGCCAGCTCACTAACCCGGGATTTCAACACTGAAGCTTTCTTT. The complete variable domain, with remaining parts taken from reference TRBV18 and TRBJ1-1, reads NAGVMQNPRHLVRRRGQEARLRCSPMKGHSHVYWYRQLPEEGLKFMVYLQKENIIDESGMPKERFSAEFPKEGPSILRIQQVVRGDSAAYFCASSLTRDFNTEAFFGQGTRLTVV.

This chain links TRBV12-3 or TRBV12-4 with TRBJ1-1, with D tentatively TRBD1 (5 bases). Trimming pared 1 base from V and 3 bases from J, leaving 12 bases between. This CDR3 has 15 amino acids. The chain's CDR3 is CASSLGGPGYTEAFF. CDR3 DNA: TGTGCCAGCAGTTTAGGGGGACCAGGGTACACTGAAGCTTTCTTT.

The rearrangement joins TRBV20-1 to TRBJ2-5; either TRBD1 or TRBD2 may supply D (5 bases each). Germline CDR1 and CDR2: DFQATT and SNEGSKA (reference sequence). Trimming shortened V by 2 bases and J by 8 bases, and 21 bases separated the two germline ends. The CDR3 sequence is 15 residues long. In DNA, the CDR3 is TGCAGTGCTAGATTGGGGGTTGGGGGAAAGTTCACCCAGTACTTC. This encodes CSARLGVGGKFTQYF.

This clonotype was found many times. V gene TRBV12-3 or TRBV12-4 combines with J gene TRBJ2-1; 7 bases are shared with TRBD1. The V gene end was trimmed by 1 base and the J gene end by 5 bases; junction bases not matched to a gene: 2. The length of the CDR3 is 14 residues. CDR3 protein: CASSLGTGHNEQFF. In DNA form, the CDR3 reads TGTGCCAGCAGTTTAGGGACAGGCCACAATGAGCAGTTCTTC.

This clonotype was found a few times. CDR3: CASSARGKGAYF. The CDR3 region has the DNA TGTGCCAGCAGCGCGAGGGGGAAGGGGGCCTACTTC. This chain links TRBV7-9 with TRBJ2-7, with 7 bases identical to TRBD1. The CDR3 covers 12 residues. The V segment lost 5 bases and the J segment 13 bases; nucleotides outside the gene matches: 11. Germline V gene data show CDR1 as SEHNR and CDR2 as FQNEAQ (reference sequence).

This clonotype came up a few times. The chain recombines TRBV12-3 or TRBV12-4 with TRBJ2-2, with 9 bases lining up with TRBD2. There are 17 residues in the CDR3. V lost 1 base, J lost 4 bases, and 7 bases stayed unmatched. CDR3 sequence: CASSLGLLAGFTGELFF. CDR3 DNA: TGTGCCAGCAGTTTAGGGCTGCTAGCGGGATTCACCGGGGAGCTGTTTTTT.

This clonotype was found a few times. This sequence joins TRBV4-2 and TRBJ2-1; the match to TRBD2 covers 11 bases. V dropped 1 base and J dropped 8; count of bases not matched to a gene: 7. The CDR3 extends over 16 amino acids. CDR1 LGHNA and CDR2 YNFKEQ come from the germline V gene. The CDR3 DNA reads TGTGCCAGCAGCCAAGTCGCTAGCGGGGGGTACGATGAGCAGTTCTTC. Encoded protein: CASSQVASGGYDEQFF.